This TCR beta chain came from a study of blood T cells in healthy people across ages. V shed 5 bases and J 5 bases; nucleotides not matched to a gene: 7. Germline-derived CDR1 and CDR2 are SGHTA and FQGNSA. The CDR3 is 14 amino acids. Turning to this clonotype: What it binds is unknown.

Study-wide results and limits: Among T cells, TCR beta diversity per million cells dropped roughly linearly as age rose.

For the second PCR, which ran for about 7 to 12 cycles, a sample-barcoded 5' primer and a J-beta primer mix were used. Every cDNA molecule bore a tag from a template-switch adaptor containing 12 random nucleotides. TCRdb analysed the 5' RACE reads with MiXCR anew, one entry per CDR3 protein. The sample includes hundreds of thousands of distinct CDR3 sequences, around 36% seen only once; the top ten take approximately 12%. Total RNA extracted from each sample amounted to at least 5 micrograms. Sequencing input: blood. This clonotype originated in a man in his late teens or twenties in good health. The chain employs TRBV7-2 and TRBJ2-5, with 8 bases identical to TRBD1. The CDR3 reads CASSPSTGAETQYF. As DNA, the CDR3 is TGTGCCAGCAGCCCCTCGACAGGGGCTGAGACCCAGTACTTC.